The 11 T cell receptor beta chains presented below share a single source sample, sequenced in a study of somatic mutations in cytotoxic T cells in rheumatoid arthritis. Measured with immunoSEQ multiplex PCR; TCRdb has only the in-frame clones, and not every one. Among about 4,200 clones listed, roughly 72% were seen once. The material sequenced was CD8+ T cells sorted from blood. All receptors derive from an adult with rheumatoid arthritis.

CDR3 amino acids: CASGQYYEQYF. The CDR3 bases are TGTGCCAGCGGACAGTATTACGAGCAGTACTTC. The rearrangement uses TRBV7-9 and TRBJ2-7, with a tentative D call TRBD1 (6 bases). Per the germline V gene, CDR1 is SEHNR and CDR2 is FQNEAQ (reference sequence). The germline V and J ends were trimmed by 8 bases and 4 bases, with 9 bases remaining between them. The CDR3 has 11 residues.

The chain joins TRBV9 to TRBJ1-2; tentative D call: TRBD1 (5 bases). This CDR3 comprises 14 residues. Between the trimmed V and J ends, which lost 2 bases and 6 bases, there was a span of 14 bases. Germline loops: CDR1 SGDLS, CDR2 YYNGEE. CDR3 nucleotides: TGTGCCAGCAGCGTCGGAGGGACTCTTCATGGCTACACCTTC. Translation: CASSVGGTLHGYTF. Combining the CDR3 with reference TRBV9 and TRBJ1-2 gives the whole variable domain DSGVTQTPKHLITATGQRVTLRCSPRSGDLSVYWYQQSLDQGLQFLIQYYNGEERAKGNILERFSAQQFPDLHSELNLSSLELGDSALYFCASSVGGTLHGYTFGSGTRLTVV.

This clone was counted between two and nine times. The chain employs TRBV11-2 and TRBJ2-7; 7 positions match TRBD2. Trimming took 1 base from V and 6 from J; bases not matched to a gene: 0. Germline CDR1 reads SGHAT; CDR2 reads FQNNGV. The CDR3 extends over 12 amino acids. The CDR3, as DNA: TGTGCCAGCAGCTTAGGGGGGGGCGAGCAGTACTTC. It yields the protein CASSLGGGEQYF.

The count of this clone is one. The chain has TRBV4-3 and TRBJ1-2, with D possibly being TRBD1 (5 bases). Germline V gene sequence: CDR1 LGHNA, CDR2 YSLEER. V lost 0 bases and J lost 0, with 8 bases in between. CDR3 length: 15 amino acids. The CDR3 DNA is TGCGCCAGCAGCCAAGATCTAGGGGCTAACTATGGCTACACCTTC. It yields the protein CASSQDLGANYGYTF.

This chain uses TRBV6-4 with TRBJ2-6; D gene ambiguous. Germline V gene lookup returns CDR1 MRHNA and CDR2 SNTAGT. Between the trimmed V and J ends, which lost 2 bases and 0 bases, there was a span of 8 bases. The CDR3 totals 16 residues. The CDR3 reads CASSDSGSSGANVLTF. The CDR3 coding sequence is TGTGCCAGCAGTGACAGTGGCTCCTCTGGGGCCAACGTCCTGACTTTC.

This rearrangement joins TRBV12-5 to TRBJ1-5; D is unclear. Germline V gene sequence: CDR1 LGHNT, CDR2 FRNRAP. This CDR3 has 17 amino acids. Trimming took off 1 base at V and 1 base at J, with 14 bases between the two ends. CDR3 loop: CASGLALQDFSNQPQHF. CDR3 DNA: TGTGCTAGTGGTTTGGCCCTTCAGGATTTCAGCAATCAGCCCCAGCATTTT.

The rearrangement uses TRBV7-2 and TRBJ2-5, with D perhaps matching TRBD1 (5 bases). Germline CDR1 reads SGHTA; CDR2 reads FQGNSA. CDR3 length: 16 residues. V was pared by 5 bases and J by 2 bases, with 18 bases between. CDR3 coding DNA: TGTGCCAGCAGCCTGGACACCCTGCGGCTTCAAGAGACCCAGTACTTC. Amino acid sequence: CASSLDTLRLQETQYF.

This rearrangement joins TRBV7-8 to TRBJ1-1; 7 nucleotides line up with TRBD1. With 5 bases clipped from V and 1 base from J, the junction kept 10 bases outside the gene matches. The germline V gene encodes CDR1 SGHVS and CDR2 FQNEAQ. The CDR3 extends over 16 amino acids. Written as DNA, the CDR3 is TGTGCCAGCAGCCCCCGACAGGGAGGGAAGAACACTGAAGCTTTCTTT. Translating gives CASSPRQGGKNTEAFF.

The chain employs TRBV5-5 and TRBJ2-3, with no clear D. V lost 3 bases, J lost 1 base, and 6 bases lay in between. Germline lookup yields CDR1 SGHKS and CDR2 YYEKEE (reference sequence). This CDR3 comprises 13 residues. The CDR3 loop is CASSWFRTDTQYF. CDR3 nucleotide sequence: TGTGCCAGCAGCTGGTTTCGCACAGATACGCAGTATTTT.

The chain has TRBV13 and TRBJ2-1; either TRBD1 or TRBD2 may supply D (7 bases each). Germline V gene data show CDR1 as PRHDT and CDR2 as FYEKMQ (reference sequence). Between the trimmed V and J ends, which lost 2 bases and 7 bases, there was a span of 15 bases. The CDR3 contains 15 residues. The chain's CDR3 is CASSLQGGPRNEQFF. The DNA for the CDR3 is TGTGCCAGCAGCTTACAGGGGGGGCCGAGAAATGAGCAGTTCTTC.

This clone showed up just a few times. V and J are TRBV15 and TRBJ1-6; 8 nucleotides agree with TRBD1. The junction had 2 bases not matched to a gene; V was cut back by 3 bases and J by 10 bases. The germline CDR1 and CDR2 sequences are LNHNV and YYDKDF (reference sequence). The CDR3 loop spans 13 amino acids. The CDR3 DNA sequence: TGTGCCACCAGCAGGGGACAGGTCTCACCCCTCCACTTT. It codes for CATSRGQVSPLHF.